Listed here is a single TCR beta chain. This sample stems from a study of blood T cell repertoires in COVID-19. As for the study in general: Sites in the United States, Italy and Spain provided acute and convalescent COVID-19 samples.

The CDR3 has 14 amino acids. Between the trimmed V and J ends, which lost 2 bases and 0 bases, there was a span of 8 bases. Germline CDR1 reads MDHEN; CDR2 reads SYDVKM. Using immunoSEQ multiplex PCR, the repertoire was profiled, and TCRdb retains in-frame clones only, with some absent. This table holds over 30,000 clones, 75% found once. The TCR was taken from a man older than 75 with active or convalescent COVID-19. Sequencing was performed on peripheral blood. This chain joins TRBV28 and TRBJ2-7; no clear D gene. This CDR3 reads CASSLSRYSYEQYF. CDR3 DNA sequence: TGTGCCAGCAGTTTAAGCAGGTACTCCTACGAGCAGTACTTC.